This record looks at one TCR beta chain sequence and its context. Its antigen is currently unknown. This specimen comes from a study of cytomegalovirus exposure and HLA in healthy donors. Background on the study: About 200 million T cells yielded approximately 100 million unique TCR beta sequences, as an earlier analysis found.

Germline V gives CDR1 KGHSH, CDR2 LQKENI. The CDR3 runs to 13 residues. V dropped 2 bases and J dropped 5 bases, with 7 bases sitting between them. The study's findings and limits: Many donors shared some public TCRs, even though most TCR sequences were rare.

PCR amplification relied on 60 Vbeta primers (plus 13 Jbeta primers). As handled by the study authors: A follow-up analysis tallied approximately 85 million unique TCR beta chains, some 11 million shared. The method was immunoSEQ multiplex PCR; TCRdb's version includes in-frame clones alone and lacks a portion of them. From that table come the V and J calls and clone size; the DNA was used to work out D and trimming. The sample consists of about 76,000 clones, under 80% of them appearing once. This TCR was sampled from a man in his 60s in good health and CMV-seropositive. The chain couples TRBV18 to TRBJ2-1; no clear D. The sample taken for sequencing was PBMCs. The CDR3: CASSPGVHNEQFF. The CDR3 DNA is TGTGCCAGCTCACCAGGAGTGCACAATGAGCAGTTCTTC.